Described below is a single TCR beta chain sequence and its context. The data are from a study of shared clonotypes between healthy human individuals. The CDR3 loop spans 12 amino acids. Germline values: CDR1 SQVTM, CDR2 ANQGSEA. Trimming left V 4 bases short and J 4 bases short, with 11 bases between. The table came from immunoSEQ multiplex PCR; TCRdb's copy has only in-frame clones and leaves some out. This sample has 450,000 to 500,000 clones, with 81% found just once. The source of this sequence is a woman aged 40 to 55 in good health. Some clones in this sample may be carry-over from other donors' samples. The chain is built from TRBV29-1 and TRBJ2-7, with D perhaps matching TRBD2 (5 bases). Sequenced: PBMCs. CDR3 protein: CSVGGRGYEQYF. In nucleotides, the CDR3 is TGCAGCGTTGGTGGGAGAGGATACGAGCAGTACTTC.